This TCR beta chain is from a study of beta chain features in type 1 diabetes. The wider study: Examination of sorted cells across all samples involved around 99 million cells.

The CDR3 has 13 amino acids. cDNA synthesis used the whole RNA isolate, giving expressed TCRB sequences. TCRdb's table, derived via immunoSEQ multiplex PCR, lists solely in-frame clones and lacks some. Of roughly 240,000 clones detected, 14% appear once; the ten largest clones hold around 0.025%. The TCR sequence derives from a woman aged 40 to 50 in good health. Sequenced input: naive CD4+ T cells from blood. J is TRBJ1-2 and V is TRBV21-1; the DNA was not compared with TRBD1, the D call given in the table. TRBV21-1 is a pseudogene locus. The CDR3 is CASSPPTGSSYTF. As DNA, the CDR3 is TGTGCCAGCTCCCCCCCTACAGGGAGTAGCTACACCTTC.